The rows below give T cell receptor beta chains drawn from one sample of a study of cytomegalovirus exposure and HLA in healthy donors. Only in-frame clones appear in the TCRdb table, and some are missing; sequencing was by immunoSEQ multiplex PCR. This table holds some 130,000 clones, about four fifths found once. Material for sequencing was PBMCs. The source is a man younger than 30 in good health and CMV-seronegative. The CDR3 runs from the conserved cysteine through the conserved F or W. D genes are given only for firm matches. Expanded clones are given a class, and other clones once, few, many or no size at all.

- | TRBJ2-1 | - | TRBV9 | TGTGCCAGCAGCCCAGGTTTGGCAGGGGGGCTCAATGAGCAGTTCTTC | CASSPGLAGGLNEQFF
- | TRBJ1-6 | - | TRBV6-6 | TGTGCCAGCAGTTACGAGAGGGCCACTGGAAATTCACCCCTCCACTTT | CASSYERATGNSPLHF
- | TRBJ2-7 | - | TRBV13 | TGTGCCAGCAGCCCTTTGGGGCATAGCGAGCAGTACTTC | CASSPLGHSEQYF
- | TRBJ2-6 | - | TRBV29-1 | TGCAGCGTTGAGGCCGGACTGCTTGGTGTCCTGACTTTC | CSVEAGLLGVLTF
- | TRBJ2-7 | - | TRBV13 | TGTGCCAGCAGCCCAGGCAACGACGAGCAGTACTTC | CASSPGNDEQYF
TRBD1 | TRBJ2-7 | - | TRBV6-5 | TGTGCCAGCAGTCGAGGGACAGGGTCGGCCGAGCAGTACTTC | CASSRGTGSAEQYF
- | TRBJ1-1 | - | TRBV9 | TGTGCCAGCAGCGTAGCTGGTGGTGAGTATAACACTGAAGCTTTCTTT | CASSVAGGEYNTEAFF
- | TRBJ2-1 | - | TRBV10-1 | TGCGCCAGCAGTGAGAGCAGGGGATACAATGAGCAGTTCTTC | CASSESRGYNEQFF
- | TRBJ2-1 | - | TRBV14 | TGTGCCAGCAGCCTCCTGAGGTATGAGCAGTTCTTC | CASSLLRYEQFF
- | TRBJ1-1 | once | TRBV5-4 | TGTGCCAGCAGCTTTCCGGCGGGGCGGGAGAACACTGAAGCTTTCTTT | CASSFPAGRENTEAFF
TRBD1 | TRBJ1-2 | once | TRBV7-2 | TGTGCCAGCAGGACAGGGGGCTATGGCTACACCTTC | CASRTGGYGYTF
- | TRBJ1-2 | - | TRBV29-1 | TGCAGCGCGGAGGGCACTAAGTTC | CSAEGTKF
- | TRBJ2-5 | - | TRBV4-3 | TGCGCCAGCAGCCGAATGGGGCAGGAAGAGACCCAGTACTTC | CASSRMGQEETQYF
TRBD1 | TRBJ2-7 | - | TRBV11-2 | TGTGCCAGCAGCTTAGCCCGAGAACGACAGGGGTTCCACGAGCAGTACTTC | CASSLARERQGFHEQYF
TRBD2 | TRBJ2-3 | - | TRBV7-6 | TGTGCCAGCAGCCCGCGGACTAGCGGGGGGTACACAGATACGCAGTATTTT | CASSPRTSGGYTDTQYF
- | TRBJ2-7 | - | TRBV28 | TGTGCCAGCAGTCGAGGAGGGGGGGCCCAGGCAGTGGAGTACTTC | CASSRGGGAQAVEYF
TRBD1 | TRBJ2-2 | - | TRBV7-9 | TGTGCCAGCAGCCCAGGGACAGAAGAGAAGCTGTTTTTT | CASSPGTEEKLFF
- | TRBJ1-1 | - | TRBV4-2 | TGTGCCAGCAGCCAATGGGGCAGGGCGAACACTGAAGCTTTCTTT | CASSQWGRANTEAFF
- | TRBJ2-3 | - | TRBV5-1 | TGCGCCAGCACCTCTGTCGGGAGCAGCACAGATACGCAGTATTTT | CASTSVGSSTDTQYF
TRBD1 | TRBJ1-1 | - | TRBV18 | TGTGCCAGCTCACCACTTATCCCACAGGGGGCGCGGACTGAAGCTTTCTTT | CASSPLIPQGARTEAFF
- | TRBJ2-7 | - | TRBV5-1 | TGCGCCAGCAGCTTAGGCAGGGACTACGAGCAGTACTTC | CASSLGRDYEQYF
- | TRBJ2-7 | - | TRBV2 | TGTGCCAGCACCCTTCTCGGGATAGGCAACTACGAGCAGTACTTC | CASTLLGIGNYEQYF
- | TRBJ2-1 | - | TRBV6-5 | TGTGCCAGCAGTGCCCGGGTAGGGGATCTTACTAAGCAGTTCTTC | CASSARVGDLTKQFF
TRBD1 | TRBJ1-4 | - | TRBV7-2 | TGTGCCAGCAGCTTAGAGGGGGACAGGGTAAATGAAAAACTGTTTTTT | CASSLEGDRVNEKLFF